The rows below give T cell receptor beta chains drawn from one sample of a study of blood T cell repertoires in COVID-19. The assay was immunoSEQ multiplex PCR, and TCRdb's table has in-frame clones only and misses some. The profile covers 350,000 to 400,000 clones, with more than 75% appearing a single time and more than 0.95% taken by the ten largest. The specimen sequenced was PBMCs or T cells enriched from blood (not recorded which). These receptors were collected from a woman in her late teens or twenties who had recovered from COVID-19. Both conserved end residues are part of each CDR3. Each record gives: J gene, D gene, V gene, clone size, CDR3 protein, CDR3 DNA. A D gene is named only where the DNA matches it firmly. The size entry is marked missing in some rows and otherwise reads once, few, many or a size class.

TRBJ1-3	NA	TRBV5-1	NA	CASSWEVKSGNTIYF	TGCGCCAGCTCGTGGGAGGTAAAGTCTGGAAACACCATATATTTT
TRBJ1-2	NA	TRBV12-3/TRBV12-4	NA	CASRTRGTRGYTF	TGTGCCAGCAGGACCAGGGGTACTAGGGGCTACACCTTC
TRBJ2-5	TRBD2	TRBV5-1	once	CASSLSARGEGETQYF	TGCGCCAGCAGCTTGTCGGCGCGGGGGGAGGGAGAGACCCAGTACTTC
TRBJ1-4	NA	TRBV18	NA	CASSQDRWELQLFF	TGTGCCAGCTCACAGGACAGATGGGAGCTTCAACTGTTTTTT
TRBJ2-4	NA	TRBV15	NA	CATSSPGAKNIQYF	TGTGCCACCAGCAGTCCAGGAGCCAAAAACATTCAGTACTTC
TRBJ1-2	NA	TRBV12-5	NA	CASGPSGLRSPYGYTF	TGTGCTAGTGGCCCAAGCGGCCTCCGGAGCCCATATGGCTACACCTTC
TRBJ2-1	TRBD2	TRBV6-4	NA	CASSDSSSGGYEQFF	TGTGCCAGCAGTGATAGTTCTAGCGGGGGGTATGAGCAGTTCTTC
TRBJ1-2	TRBD1	TRBV6-5	NA	CASSTGTAFRHGYTF	TGTGCCAGCAGCACCGGGACAGCTTTCAGACATGGCTACACCTTC
TRBJ1-3	NA	TRBV5-1	once	CASSPVGGHENTIYF	TGCGCCAGCAGCCCGGTGGGGGGGCACGAAAACACCATATATTTT
TRBJ1-2	NA	TRBV13	NA	CASSQQTGYTF	TGTGCCAGCAGCCAACAGACAGGCTACACCTTC
TRBJ2-3	NA	TRBV4-1	NA	CASSRQETDTQYF	TGCGCCAGCAGCCGACAGGAAACAGATACGCAGTATTTT
TRBJ2-7	NA	TRBV2	NA	CASSSVTGSHEQYF	TGTGCCAGCAGTTCGGTCACAGGGAGCCACGAGCAGTACTTC
TRBJ2-1	TRBD2	TRBV19	NA	CASSPLGLVYSEQFF	TGTGCCAGTAGTCCCTTAGGACTAGTTTATAGTGAGCAGTTCTTC
TRBJ1-2	NA	TRBV5-1	NA	CASRRDSEIGYTF	TGCGCCAGCAGAAGGGACTCGGAAATTGGCTACACCTTC
TRBJ1-5	NA	TRBV6-5	NA	CASSNRYSNQPQHF	TGTGCCAGCAGTAATCGGTATAGCAATCAGCCCCAGCATTTT
TRBJ1-1	NA	TRBV4-3	NA	CASSQTPPRGGIEAFF	TGCGCCAGCAGCCAGACCCCCCCTAGGGGAGGAATTGAAGCTTTCTTT
TRBJ2-5	NA	TRBV7-9	NA	CAITGGHDGGETQYF	TGTGCCATCACCGGAGGGCACGACGGGGGAGAGACCCAGTACTTC
TRBJ2-1	TRBD2	TRBV19	once	CASSPSSAGAGDEQFF	TGTGCCAGTAGTCCCAGCTCAGCGGGGGCCGGGGATGAGCAGTTCTTC
TRBJ1-1	NA	TRBV7-3	NA	CASSLAESTEAFF	TGTGCCAGCAGCCTCGCGGAGAGCACTGAAGCTTTCTTT
TRBJ1-4	NA	TRBV7-9	NA	CASSPPSNREGSEKLFF	TGTGCCAGCAGCCCACCTTCGAACAGGGAAGGGAGTGAAAAACTGTTTTTT
TRBJ2-2	TRBD2	TRBV11-3	NA	CASSTRSGGSTGELFF	TGTGCCAGCAGCACGCGTAGCGGGGGATCCACCGGGGAGCTGTTTTTT
TRBJ2-2	TRBD1	TRBV19	NA	CASSGQAGELFF	TGTGCCAGTAGTGGACAGGCCGGGGAGCTGTTTTTT
TRBJ1-1	NA	TRBV15	few	CATSPWRQMNTEAFF	TGTGCCACCAGTCCTTGGCGGCAGATGAACACTGAAGCTTTCTTT